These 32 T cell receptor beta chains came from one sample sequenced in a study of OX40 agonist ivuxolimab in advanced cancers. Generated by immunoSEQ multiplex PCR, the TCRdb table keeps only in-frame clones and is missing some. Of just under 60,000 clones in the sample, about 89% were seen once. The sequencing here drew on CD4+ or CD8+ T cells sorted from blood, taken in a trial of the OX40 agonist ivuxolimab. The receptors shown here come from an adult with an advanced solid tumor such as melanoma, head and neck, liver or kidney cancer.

The CDR3: CASRPGGQGTKLYEQYF. DNA for the CDR3: TGTGCCAGCAGGCCCGGGGGACAGGGGACTAAGCTCTACGAGCAGTACTTC. V and J are TRBV27 and TRBJ2-7; TRBD1 agrees at 10 bases. The CDR3 contains 17 residues. The V and J ends lost 6 bases and 3 bases, in that order; junction bases with no gene match: 14. Per germline, CDR1 MNHEY and CDR2 SMNVEV (reference sequence).

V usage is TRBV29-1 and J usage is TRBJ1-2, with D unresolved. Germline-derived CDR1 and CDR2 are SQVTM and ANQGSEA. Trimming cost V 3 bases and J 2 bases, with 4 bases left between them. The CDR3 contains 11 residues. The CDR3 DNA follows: TGCAGCGTTGAGCCAAACTATGGCTACACCTTC. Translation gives CSVEPNYGYTF.

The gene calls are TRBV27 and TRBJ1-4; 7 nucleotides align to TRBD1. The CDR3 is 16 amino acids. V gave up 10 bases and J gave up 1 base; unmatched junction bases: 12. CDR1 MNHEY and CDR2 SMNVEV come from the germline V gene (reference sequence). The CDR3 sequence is CATATGLVRTNEKLFF. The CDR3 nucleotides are TGTGCCACCGCGACAGGGCTGGTTCGAACTAATGAAAAACTGTTTTTT.

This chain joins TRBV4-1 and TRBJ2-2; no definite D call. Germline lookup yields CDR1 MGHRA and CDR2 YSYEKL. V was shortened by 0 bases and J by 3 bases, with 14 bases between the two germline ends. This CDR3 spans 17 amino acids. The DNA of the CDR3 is TGCGCCAGCAGCCAAGATCCGGTAGGGATGGACACCGGGGAGCTGTTTTTT. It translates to CASSQDPVGMDTGELFF.

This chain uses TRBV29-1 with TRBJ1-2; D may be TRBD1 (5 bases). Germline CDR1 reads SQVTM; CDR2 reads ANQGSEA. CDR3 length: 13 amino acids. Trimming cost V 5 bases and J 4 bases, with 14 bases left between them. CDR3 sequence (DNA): TGCAGCGTTCTTACCGGGACGGCCTATGGCTACACCTTC. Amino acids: CSVLTGTAYGYTF.

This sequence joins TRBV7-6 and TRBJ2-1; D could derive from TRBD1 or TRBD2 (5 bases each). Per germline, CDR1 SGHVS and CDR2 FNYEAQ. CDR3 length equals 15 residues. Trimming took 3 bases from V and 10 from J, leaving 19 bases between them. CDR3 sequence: CASSFGPGPAGEQFF. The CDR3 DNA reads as TGTGCCAGCAGCTTTGGCCCGGGACCGGCCGGGGAGCAGTTCTTC.

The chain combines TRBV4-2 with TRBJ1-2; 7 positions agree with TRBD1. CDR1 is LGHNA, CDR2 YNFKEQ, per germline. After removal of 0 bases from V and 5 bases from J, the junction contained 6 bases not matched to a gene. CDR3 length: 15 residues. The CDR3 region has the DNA TGTGCCAGCAGCCAAGACCCAGGGGGTCGATATGGCTACACCTTC. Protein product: CASSQDPGGRYGYTF.

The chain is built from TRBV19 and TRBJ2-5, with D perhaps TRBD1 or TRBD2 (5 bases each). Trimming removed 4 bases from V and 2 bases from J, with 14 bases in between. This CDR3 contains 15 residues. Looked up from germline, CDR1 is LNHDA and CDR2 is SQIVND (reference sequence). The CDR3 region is CASSTFPGPQETQYF. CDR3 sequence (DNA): TGTGCCAGTAGTACCTTCCCGGGACCGCAAGAGACCCAGTACTTC.

The CDR3 DNA follows: TGTGCCAGCAGCCAAGATGTGTGGGCTAGCGGGAACAATGAGCAGTTCTTC. As protein: CASSQDVWASGNNEQFF. The chain is built from TRBV4-2 and TRBJ2-1, with 9 bases fitting TRBD2. The CDR3 extends over 17 amino acids. Germline V gene lookup returns CDR1 LGHNA and CDR2 YNFKEQ. The junction had 8 bases not matched to a gene; V was cut back by 0 bases and J by 5 bases.

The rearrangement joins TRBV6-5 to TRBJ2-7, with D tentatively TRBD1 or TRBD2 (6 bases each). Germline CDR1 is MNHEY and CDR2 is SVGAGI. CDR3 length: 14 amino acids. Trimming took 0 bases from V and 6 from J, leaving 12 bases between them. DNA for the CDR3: TGTGCCAGCAGTTACTCGGGGGGCCAGGGCGAGCAGTACTTC. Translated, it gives CASSYSGGQGEQYF.

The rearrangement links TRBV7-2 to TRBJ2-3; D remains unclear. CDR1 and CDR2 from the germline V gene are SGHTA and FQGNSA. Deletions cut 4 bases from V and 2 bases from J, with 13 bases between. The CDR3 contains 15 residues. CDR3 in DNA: TGTGCCAGCAGCTCGTACAACTCCGCCACAGATACGCAGTATTTT. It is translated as CASSSYNSATDTQYF.

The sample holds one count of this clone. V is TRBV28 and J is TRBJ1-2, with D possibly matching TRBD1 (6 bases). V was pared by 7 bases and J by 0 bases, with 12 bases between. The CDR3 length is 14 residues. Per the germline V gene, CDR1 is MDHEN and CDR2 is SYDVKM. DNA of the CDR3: TGTGCCAGCATTCCAGGGGTGTCTAACTATGGCTACACCTTC. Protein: CASIPGVSNYGYTF.

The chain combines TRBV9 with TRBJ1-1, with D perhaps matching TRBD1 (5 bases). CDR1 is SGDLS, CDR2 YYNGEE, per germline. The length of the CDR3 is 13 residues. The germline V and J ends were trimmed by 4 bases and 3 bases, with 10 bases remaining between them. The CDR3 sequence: CASSLGAYTEAFF. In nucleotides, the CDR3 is TGTGCCAGCAGCCTTGGGGCTTACACTGAAGCTTTCTTT.

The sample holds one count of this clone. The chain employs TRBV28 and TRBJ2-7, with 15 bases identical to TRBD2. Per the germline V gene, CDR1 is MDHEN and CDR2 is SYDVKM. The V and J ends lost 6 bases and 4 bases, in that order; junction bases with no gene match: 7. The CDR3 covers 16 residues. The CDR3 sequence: CASRPGLAGGLYEQYF. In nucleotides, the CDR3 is TGTGCCAGCAGACCCGGACTAGCGGGAGGGTTATACGAGCAGTACTTC.

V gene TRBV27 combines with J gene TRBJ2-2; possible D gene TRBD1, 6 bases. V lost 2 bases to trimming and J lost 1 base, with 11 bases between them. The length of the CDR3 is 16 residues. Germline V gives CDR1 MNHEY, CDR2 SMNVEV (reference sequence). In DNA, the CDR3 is TGTGCCAGCAGTTTAACGACAGGAATGAACACCGGGGAGCTGTTTTTT. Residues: CASSLTTGMNTGELFF.

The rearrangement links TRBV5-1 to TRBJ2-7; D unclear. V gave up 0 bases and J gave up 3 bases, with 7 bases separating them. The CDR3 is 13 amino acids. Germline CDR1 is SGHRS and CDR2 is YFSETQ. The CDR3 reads CASSLGHLYEQYF. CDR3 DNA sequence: TGCGCCAGCAGCTTGGGCCATCTCTACGAGCAGTACTTC.

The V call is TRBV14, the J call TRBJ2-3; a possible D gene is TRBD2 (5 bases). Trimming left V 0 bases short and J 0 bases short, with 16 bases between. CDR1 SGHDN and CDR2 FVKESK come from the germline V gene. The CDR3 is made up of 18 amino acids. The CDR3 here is CASSQDMTRLSSTDTQYF. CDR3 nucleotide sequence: TGTGCCAGCAGCCAAGATATGACACGACTAAGTAGCACAGATACGCAGTATTTT. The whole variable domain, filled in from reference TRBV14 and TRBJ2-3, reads EAGVTQFPSHSVIEKGQTVTLRCDPISGHDNLYWYRRVMGKEIKFLLHFVKESKQDESGMPNNRFLAERTGGTYSTLKVQPAELEDSGVYFCASSQDMTRLSSTDTQYFGPGTRLTVL.

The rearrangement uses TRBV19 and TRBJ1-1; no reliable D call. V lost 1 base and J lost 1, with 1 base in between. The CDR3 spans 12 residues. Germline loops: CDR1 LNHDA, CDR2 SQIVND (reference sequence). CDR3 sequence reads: CASSIGNTEAFF. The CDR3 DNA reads TGTGCCAGTAGTATAGGGAACACTGAAGCTTTCTTT.

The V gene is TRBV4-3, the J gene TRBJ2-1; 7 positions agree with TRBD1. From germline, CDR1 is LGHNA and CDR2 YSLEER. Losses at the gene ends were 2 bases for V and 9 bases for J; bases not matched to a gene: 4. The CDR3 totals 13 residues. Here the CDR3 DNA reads TGCGCCAGCAGCCAACGACAGGGTCCTGAGCAGTTCTTC. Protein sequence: CASSQRQGPEQFF.

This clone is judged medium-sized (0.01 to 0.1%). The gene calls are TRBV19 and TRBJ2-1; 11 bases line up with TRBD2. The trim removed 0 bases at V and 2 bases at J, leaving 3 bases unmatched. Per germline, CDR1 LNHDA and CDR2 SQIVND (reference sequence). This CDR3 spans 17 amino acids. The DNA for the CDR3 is TGTGCCAGTAGTATAGATAGCGGGAGGGCCACCTACAATGAGCAGTTCTTC. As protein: CASSIDSGRATYNEQFF.

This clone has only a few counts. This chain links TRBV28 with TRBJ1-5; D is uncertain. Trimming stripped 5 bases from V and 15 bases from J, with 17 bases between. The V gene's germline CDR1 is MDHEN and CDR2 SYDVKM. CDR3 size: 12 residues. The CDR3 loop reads CASSTMGRSGHF. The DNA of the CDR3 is TGTGCCAGCAGTACGATGGGAAGGTCGGGGCATTTT.

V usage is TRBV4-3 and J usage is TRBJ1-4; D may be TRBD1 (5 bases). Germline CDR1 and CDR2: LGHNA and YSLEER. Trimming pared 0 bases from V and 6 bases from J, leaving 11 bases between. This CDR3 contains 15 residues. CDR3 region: CASSQDGRVDEKLFF. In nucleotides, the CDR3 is TGCGCCAGCAGCCAAGATGGCAGGGTAGATGAAAAACTGTTTTTT.

This chain's CDR3 is CASSPSTGHTGELFF. For the CDR3, the DNA is TGTGCCAGCTCACCGTCGACAGGACACACCGGGGAGCTGTTTTTT. V gene TRBV18 combines with J gene TRBJ2-2; possible D gene TRBD1, 6 bases. CDR3 size: 15 residues. Germline loops: CDR1 KGHSH, CDR2 LQKENI. V was trimmed by 3 bases and J by 3 bases, leaving 11 bases between them. Using reference TRBV18 and TRBJ2-2 for the parts outside the CDR3, the full variable domain is NAGVMQNPRHLVRRRGQEARLRCSPMKGHSHVYWYRQLPEEGLKFMVYLQKENIIDESGMPKERFSAEFPKEGPSILRIQQVVRGDSAAYFCASSPSTGHTGELFFGEGSRLTVL.

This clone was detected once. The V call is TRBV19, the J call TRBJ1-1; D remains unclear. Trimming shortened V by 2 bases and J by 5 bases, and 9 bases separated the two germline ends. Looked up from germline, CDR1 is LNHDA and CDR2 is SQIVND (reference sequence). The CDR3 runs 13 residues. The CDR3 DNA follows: TGTGCCAGTAGTATAACCCTGGATACTGAAGCTTTCTTT. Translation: CASSITLDTEAFF.

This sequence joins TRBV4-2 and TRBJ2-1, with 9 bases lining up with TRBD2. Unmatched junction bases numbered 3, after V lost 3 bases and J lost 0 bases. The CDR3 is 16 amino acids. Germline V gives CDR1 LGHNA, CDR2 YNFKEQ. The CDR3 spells CASSQYSGSSYNEQFF. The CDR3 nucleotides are TGTGCCAGCAGCCAGTATAGCGGGAGCTCCTACAATGAGCAGTTCTTC.

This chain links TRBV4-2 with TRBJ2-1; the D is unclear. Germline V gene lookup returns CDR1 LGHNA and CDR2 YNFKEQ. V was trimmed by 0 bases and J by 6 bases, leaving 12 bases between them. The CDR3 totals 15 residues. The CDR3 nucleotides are TGTGCCAGCAGCCAAGATCCGGCAGACGGCAATGAGCAGTTCTTC. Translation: CASSQDPADGNEQFF.

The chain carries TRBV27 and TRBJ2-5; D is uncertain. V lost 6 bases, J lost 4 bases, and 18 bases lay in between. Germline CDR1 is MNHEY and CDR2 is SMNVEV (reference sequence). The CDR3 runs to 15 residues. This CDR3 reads CASRQGSALLETQYF. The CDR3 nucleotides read TGTGCCAGCAGACAAGGGTCGGCGTTACTAGAGACCCAGTACTTC.

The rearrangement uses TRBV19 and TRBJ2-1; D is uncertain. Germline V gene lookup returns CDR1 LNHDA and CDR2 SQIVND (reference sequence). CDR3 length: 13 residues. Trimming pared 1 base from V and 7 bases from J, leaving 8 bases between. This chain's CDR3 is CASSIVPDNEQFF. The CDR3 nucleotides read TGTGCCAGTAGTATAGTGCCGGATAATGAGCAGTTCTTC.

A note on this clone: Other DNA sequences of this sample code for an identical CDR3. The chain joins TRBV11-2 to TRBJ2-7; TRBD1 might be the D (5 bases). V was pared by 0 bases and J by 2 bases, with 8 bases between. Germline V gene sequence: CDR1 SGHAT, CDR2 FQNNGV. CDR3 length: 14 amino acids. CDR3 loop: CASSLDVGAYEQYF. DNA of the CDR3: TGTGCCAGCAGCTTAGATGTAGGGGCCTACGAGCAGTACTTC.

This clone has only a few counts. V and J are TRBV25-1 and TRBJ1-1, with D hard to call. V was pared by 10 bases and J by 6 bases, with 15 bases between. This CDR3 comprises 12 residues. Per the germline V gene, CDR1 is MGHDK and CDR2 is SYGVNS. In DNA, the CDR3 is TGTGCCATCCCAATCGCTGACGCTGAAGCTTTCTTT. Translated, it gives CAIPIADAEAFF.

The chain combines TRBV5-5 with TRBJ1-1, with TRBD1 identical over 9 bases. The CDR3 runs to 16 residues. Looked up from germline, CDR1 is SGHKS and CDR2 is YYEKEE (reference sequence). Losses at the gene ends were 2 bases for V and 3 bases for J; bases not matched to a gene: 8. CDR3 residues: CASSLGWDRVDTEAFF. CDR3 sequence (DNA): TGTGCCAGCAGCTTAGGCTGGGACAGGGTCGACACTGAAGCTTTCTTT.

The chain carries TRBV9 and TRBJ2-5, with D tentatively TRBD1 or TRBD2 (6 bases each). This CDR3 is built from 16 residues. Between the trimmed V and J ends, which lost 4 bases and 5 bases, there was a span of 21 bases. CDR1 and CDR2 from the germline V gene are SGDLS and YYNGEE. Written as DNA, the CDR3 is TGTGCCAGCAGCAGCCGGGACGAGGGGGGTTGGGAGACCCAGTACTTC. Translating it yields CASSSRDEGGWETQYF.